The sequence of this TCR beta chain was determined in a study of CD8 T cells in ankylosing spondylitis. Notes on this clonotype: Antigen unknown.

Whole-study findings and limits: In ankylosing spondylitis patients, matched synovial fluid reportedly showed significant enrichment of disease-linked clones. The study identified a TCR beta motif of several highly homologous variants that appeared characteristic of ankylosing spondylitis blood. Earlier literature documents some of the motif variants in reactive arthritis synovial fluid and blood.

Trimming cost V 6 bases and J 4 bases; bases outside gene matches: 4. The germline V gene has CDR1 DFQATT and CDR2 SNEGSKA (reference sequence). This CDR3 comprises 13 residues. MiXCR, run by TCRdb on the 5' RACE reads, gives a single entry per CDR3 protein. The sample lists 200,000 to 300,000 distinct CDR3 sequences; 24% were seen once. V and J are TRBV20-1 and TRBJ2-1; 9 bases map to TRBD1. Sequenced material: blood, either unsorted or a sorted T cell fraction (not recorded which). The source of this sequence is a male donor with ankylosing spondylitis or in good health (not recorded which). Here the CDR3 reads CSAGTGRYNEQFF. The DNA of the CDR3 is TGCAGTGCCGGGACAGGGCGATACAATGAGCAGTTCTTC.